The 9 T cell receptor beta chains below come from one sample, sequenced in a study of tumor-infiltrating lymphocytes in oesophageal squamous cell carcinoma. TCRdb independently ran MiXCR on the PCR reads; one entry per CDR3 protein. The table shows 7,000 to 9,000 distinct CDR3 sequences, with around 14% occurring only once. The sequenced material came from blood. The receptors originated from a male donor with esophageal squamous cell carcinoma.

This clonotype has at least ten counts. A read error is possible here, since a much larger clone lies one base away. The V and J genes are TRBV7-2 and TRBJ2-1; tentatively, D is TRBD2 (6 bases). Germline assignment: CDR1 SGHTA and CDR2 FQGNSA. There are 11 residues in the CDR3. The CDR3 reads CVSSLAVEQFF. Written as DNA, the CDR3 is TGTGTCAGCAGCTTAGCGGTTGAGCAGTTCTTC.

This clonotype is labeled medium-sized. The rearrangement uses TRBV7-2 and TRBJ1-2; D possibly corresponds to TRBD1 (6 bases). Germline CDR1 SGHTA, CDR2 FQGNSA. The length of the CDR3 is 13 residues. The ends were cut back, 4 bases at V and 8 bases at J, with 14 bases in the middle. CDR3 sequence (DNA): TGTGCCAGCAGCTCCACAGGGAGGGGAGGCTACACCTTC. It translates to CASSSTGRGGYTF.

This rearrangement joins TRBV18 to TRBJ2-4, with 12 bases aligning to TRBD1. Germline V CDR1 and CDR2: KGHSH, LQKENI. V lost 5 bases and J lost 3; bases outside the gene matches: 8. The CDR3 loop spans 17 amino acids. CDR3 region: CASSSPGQGASKNIQYF. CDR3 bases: TGTGCCAGCTCATCGCCGGGACAGGGGGCCAGCAAAAACATTCAGTACTTC.

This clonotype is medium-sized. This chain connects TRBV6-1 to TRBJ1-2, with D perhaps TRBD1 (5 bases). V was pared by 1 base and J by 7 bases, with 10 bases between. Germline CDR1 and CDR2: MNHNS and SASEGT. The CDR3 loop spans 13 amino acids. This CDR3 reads CASSEVGDSGYTF. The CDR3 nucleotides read TGTGCCAGCAGTGAAGTTGGGGACTCTGGCTACACCTTC.

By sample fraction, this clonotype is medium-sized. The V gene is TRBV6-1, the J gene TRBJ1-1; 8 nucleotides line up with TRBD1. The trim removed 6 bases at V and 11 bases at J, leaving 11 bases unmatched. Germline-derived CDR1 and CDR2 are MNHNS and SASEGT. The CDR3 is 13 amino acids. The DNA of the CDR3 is TGTGCCAGCAGGGGTAAACAGGGGGTCCGCGCTTTCTTT. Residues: CASRGKQGVRAFF.

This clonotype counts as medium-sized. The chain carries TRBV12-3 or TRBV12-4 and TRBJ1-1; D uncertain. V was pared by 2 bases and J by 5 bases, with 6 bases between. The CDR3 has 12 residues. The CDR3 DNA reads TGTGCCAGCAGTTTAAGAAGGACTGAAGCTTTCTTT. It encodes CASSLRRTEAFF.

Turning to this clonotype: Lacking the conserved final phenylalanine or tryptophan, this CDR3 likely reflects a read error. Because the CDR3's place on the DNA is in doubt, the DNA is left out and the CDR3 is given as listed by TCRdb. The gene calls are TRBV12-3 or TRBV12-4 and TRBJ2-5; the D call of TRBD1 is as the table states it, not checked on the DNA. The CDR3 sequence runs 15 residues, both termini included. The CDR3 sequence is CASSKDRELLRAVLS.

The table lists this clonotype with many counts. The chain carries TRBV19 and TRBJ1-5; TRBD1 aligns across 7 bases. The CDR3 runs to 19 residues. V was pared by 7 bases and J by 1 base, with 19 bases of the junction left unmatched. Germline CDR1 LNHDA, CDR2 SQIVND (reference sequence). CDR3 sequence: CASIVQHRGQGVSNQPQHF. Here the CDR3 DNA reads TGTGCCAGTATCGTACAACATCGGGGTCAGGGGGTAAGCAATCAGCCCCAGCATTTT. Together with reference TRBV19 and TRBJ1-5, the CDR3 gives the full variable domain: DGGITQSPKYLFRKEGQNVTLSCEQNLNHDAMYWYRQDPGQGLRLIYYSQIVNDFQKGDIAEGYSVSREKKESFPLTVTSAQKNPTAFYLCASIVQHRGQGVSNQPQHFGDGTRLSIL.

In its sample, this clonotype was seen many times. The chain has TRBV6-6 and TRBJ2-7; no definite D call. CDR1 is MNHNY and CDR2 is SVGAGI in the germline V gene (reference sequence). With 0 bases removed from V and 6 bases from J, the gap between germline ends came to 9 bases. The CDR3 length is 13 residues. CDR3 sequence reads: CASSYSIGFEQYF. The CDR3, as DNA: TGTGCCAGCAGTTACTCGATTGGGTTCGAGCAGTACTTC.